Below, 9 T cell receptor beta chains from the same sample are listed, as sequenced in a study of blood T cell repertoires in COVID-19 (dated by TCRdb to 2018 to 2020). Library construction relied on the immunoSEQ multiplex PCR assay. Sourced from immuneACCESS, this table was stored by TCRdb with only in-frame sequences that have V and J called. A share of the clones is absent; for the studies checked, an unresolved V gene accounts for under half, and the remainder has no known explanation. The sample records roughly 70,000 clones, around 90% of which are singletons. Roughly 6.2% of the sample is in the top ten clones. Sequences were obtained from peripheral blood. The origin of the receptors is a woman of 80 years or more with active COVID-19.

The CDR3 loop is CASSSGGVAQAYNEQFF. CDR3 DNA sequence: TGTGCCAGCAGCTCGGGGGGGGTAGCCCAAGCCTACAATGAGCAGTTCTTC. The V call is TRBV5-4, the J call TRBJ2-1, with 8 bases identical to TRBD2. Germline CDR1 reads SGHNT; CDR2 reads YYREEE (reference sequence). Trimming at V came to 3 bases and at J to 2 bases, leaving 10 bases not matched to a gene. The CDR3 is 17 amino acids.

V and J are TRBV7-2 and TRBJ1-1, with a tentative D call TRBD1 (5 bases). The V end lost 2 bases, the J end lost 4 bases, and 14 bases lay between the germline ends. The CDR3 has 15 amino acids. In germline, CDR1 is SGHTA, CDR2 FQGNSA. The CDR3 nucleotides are TGTGCCAGCAGCTTACTTCTCGGGGGGGGCACTGAAGCTTTCTTT. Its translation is CASSLLLGGGTEAFF.

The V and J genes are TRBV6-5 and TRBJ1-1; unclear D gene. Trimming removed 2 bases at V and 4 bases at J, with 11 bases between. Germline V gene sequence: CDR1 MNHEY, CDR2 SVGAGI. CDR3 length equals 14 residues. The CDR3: CASSYNPLSTEAFF. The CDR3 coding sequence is TGTGCCAGCAGTTACAATCCCTTGAGCACTGAAGCTTTCTTT.

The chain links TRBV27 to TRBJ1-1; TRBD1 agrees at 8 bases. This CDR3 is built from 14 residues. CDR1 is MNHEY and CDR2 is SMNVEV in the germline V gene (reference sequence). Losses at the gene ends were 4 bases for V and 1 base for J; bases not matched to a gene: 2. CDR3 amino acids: CASSSGQGNTEAFF. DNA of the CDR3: TGTGCCAGCAGTTCCGGACAGGGGAACACTGAAGCTTTCTTT.

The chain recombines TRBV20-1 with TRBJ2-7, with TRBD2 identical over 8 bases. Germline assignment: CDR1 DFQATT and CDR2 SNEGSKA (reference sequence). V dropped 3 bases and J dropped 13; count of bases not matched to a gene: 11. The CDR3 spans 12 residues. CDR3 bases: TGCAGTGCTAGTAGCGGGATCTCCAGTATTTACTTC. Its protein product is CSASSGISSIYF.

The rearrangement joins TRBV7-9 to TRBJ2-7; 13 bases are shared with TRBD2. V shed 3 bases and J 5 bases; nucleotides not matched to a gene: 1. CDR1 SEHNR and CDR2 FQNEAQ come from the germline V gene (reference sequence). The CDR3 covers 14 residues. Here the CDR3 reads CASSLGTSGDEQYF. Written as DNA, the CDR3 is TGTGCCAGCAGCTTGGGGACTAGCGGGGACGAGCAGTACTTC.

The CDR3 bases are TGTGCCAGCAGTTTAAGAGGGCCCTCCTACAATGAGCAGTTCTTC. Translating it yields CASSLRGPSYNEQFF. V and J are TRBV28 and TRBJ2-1; possibly TRBD2 for D (5 bases). Deletions cut 2 bases from V and 0 bases from J, with 8 bases between. CDR1 is MDHEN and CDR2 is SYDVKM in the germline V gene. The CDR3 extends over 15 amino acids.

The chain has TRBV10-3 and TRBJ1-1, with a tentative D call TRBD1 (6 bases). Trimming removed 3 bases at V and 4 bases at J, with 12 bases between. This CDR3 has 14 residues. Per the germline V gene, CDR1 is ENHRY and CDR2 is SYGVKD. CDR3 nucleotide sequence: TGTGCCATCAGTGATGGGGGCAGTGGCACTGAAGCTTTCTTT. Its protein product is CAISDGGSGTEAFF.

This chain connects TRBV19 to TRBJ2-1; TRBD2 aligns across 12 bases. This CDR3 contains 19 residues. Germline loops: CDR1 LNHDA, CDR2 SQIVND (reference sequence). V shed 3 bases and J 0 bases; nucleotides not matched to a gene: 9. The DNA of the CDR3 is TGTGCCAGTAGTATTCCGGGACTAGCGGGCATATTCTCCTACAATGAGCAGTTCTTC. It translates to CASSIPGLAGIFSYNEQFF.